This section outlines one T cell receptor beta chain sequence together with its context. Its target is unknown. Germline and junction disagree at one end, which may indicate a read error. The data were obtained in a study of early T cells in non-severe SARS-CoV-2 infection. Study-level background: Chains stayed unpaired after sequencing of bulk RNA from unsorted whole blood.

CDR1 and CDR2 from the germline V gene are KGHSH and LQKENI. The CDR3 sequence is 14 residues long. Using its own MiXCR run on the 5' RACE reads, TCRdb lists one record per CDR3 protein. The sample holds 80,000 to 95,000 distinct CDR3 sequences, around 17% seen once. Study observations and caveats: VDJdb matching skewed toward anti-spike CD8 responses, missing private and CD4 specificities.

The material sequenced was whole blood, taken at baseline. The source is an adult who was a healthcare worker with PCR-confirmed SARS-CoV-2 infection or an uninfected control (not recorded which). This chain connects TRBV18 to TRBJ1-4; a possible D gene is TRBD1 (5 bases). CDR3 coding DNA: TGTGCCAGCACACCAGGAGGGGAAGGTGAAAAACTGTTTTTT. It specifies CASTPGGEGEKLFF.